These 32 T cell receptor beta chains came from one sample sequenced in a study of shared T cell receptors in the human thymus (dated by TCRdb to the early 2020s). Libraries were made using the immunoSEQ multiplex PCR assay. Sourced from immuneACCESS, this table was stored by TCRdb with only in-frame sequences that have V and J called. A share of the clones is absent; for the studies checked, an unresolved V gene accounts for under half, and the remainder has no known explanation. This sample has roughly 550,000 clones in its table, and about 80% of those were observed once. Clones ranked in the top ten supply more than 0.01% of the sample. The same sample was also studied in work on human thymus T cells.

The sample was thymocytes. The receptors here all came from a boy less than two years old with a congenital heart defect. Donor details come from another sample of the same person, matched by shared clones.

The chain has TRBV28 and TRBJ2-7; a weak D match, TRBD2 (7 bases). Per germline, CDR1 MDHEN and CDR2 SYDVKM. The CDR3 is 17 residues long. Trimming shortened V by 4 bases and J by 5 bases, and 24 bases separated the two germline ends. CDR3 DNA sequence: TGTGCCAGCAGTTGGGGGGGGGACATACCCGGGAGAAACGAGCAGTACTTC. It translates to CASSWGGDIPGRNEQYF.

The chain joins TRBV6-5 to TRBJ1-2, with 7 positions matching TRBD1. The J segment lost 4 bases and the V segment lost 6 bases, leaving 8 bases of the junction unmatched. CDR1 and CDR2 from the germline V gene are MNHEY and SVGAGI. This CDR3 spans 14 amino acids. The CDR3 nucleotides are TGTGCCAGCAGGCGGACAGGCCGCGGCTATGGCTACACCTTC. Protein: CASRRTGRGYGYTF.

The chain joins TRBV10-1 to TRBJ1-3; possibly TRBD1 for D (6 bases). The CDR3 runs to 17 residues. V was trimmed by 2 bases and J by 0 bases, leaving 14 bases between them. The germline CDR1 and CDR2 sequences are WNHNN and SYGVQD (reference sequence). CDR3 DNA sequence: TGCGCCAGCAGTGAGAACAGGGACCTTAGCTCTGGAAACACCATATATTTT. This encodes CASSENRDLSSGNTIYF.

The chain combines TRBV29-1 with TRBJ2-3, with a tentative D call TRBD1 (6 bases). Between the trimmed V and J ends, which lost 3 bases and 4 bases, there was a span of 14 bases. The germline gives CDR1 SQVTM, CDR2 ANQGSEA. This CDR3 comprises 14 residues. The CDR3 DNA sequence: TGCAGCGTTGAGGACAGTAGAGCTCCAGATACGCAGTATTTT. Protein: CSVEDSRAPDTQYF.

The genes are TRBV14 and TRBJ2-2; 8 bases are shared with TRBD2. J lost 7 bases, V lost 3 bases, and 7 bases had no gene match. Looked up from germline, CDR1 is SGHDN and CDR2 is FVKESK. The length of the CDR3 is 15 residues. The CDR3 DNA follows: TGTGCCAGCAGCCATGATAGCGGGATTGGCGGGGAGCTGTTTTTT. Amino acids: CASSHDSGIGGELFF.

In its sample, this clone was seen once. The CDR3 DNA reads as TGTGCCAGCACTATAAGAGGTAGGGGCGAGCAGTACTTC. Its translation: CASTIRGRGEQYF. The rearrangement joins TRBV7-9 to TRBJ2-7, with a tentative D call TRBD1 (5 bases). This CDR3 is 13 amino acids long. CDR1 is SEHNR, CDR2 FQNEAQ, per germline (reference sequence). The V end was cut by 7 bases, the J end by 6 bases, with 16 bases between.

The V and J genes are TRBV14 and TRBJ2-5; a weak D match, TRBD2 (6 bases). CDR1 is SGHDN and CDR2 is FVKESK in the germline V gene. CDR3 size: 13 residues. V dropped 9 bases and J dropped 6 bases, with 17 bases sitting between them. This CDR3 reads CASTSGEKKTQYF. The CDR3 DNA is TGTGCCAGTACCTCGGGGGAGAAGAAGACCCAGTACTTC.

The chain uses TRBV6-4 and TRBJ1-2; 10 bases align to TRBD1. The CDR3 totals 13 residues. The trim removed 8 bases at V and 6 bases at J, leaving 6 bases unmatched. Germline values: CDR1 MRHNA, CDR2 SNTAGT. The CDR3 DNA follows: TGTGCCAGCTTGGGGACAGGGGCAGATGGCTACACCTTC. Translation gives CASLGTGADGYTF.

V gene TRBV15 combines with J gene TRBJ2-3; the match to TRBD1 covers 9 bases. The V segment lost 8 bases and the J segment 6 bases; nucleotides outside the gene matches: 12. The CDR3 extends over 15 amino acids. In germline, CDR1 is LNHNV, CDR2 YYDKDF (reference sequence). CDR3 sequence: CATHVDRGPGDTQYF. The CDR3 DNA is TGTGCCACCCACGTGGACAGGGGTCCTGGGGATACGCAGTATTTT.

V is TRBV25-1 and J is TRBJ1-3, with 9 bases lining up with TRBD1. Germline CDR1 reads MGHDK; CDR2 reads SYGVNS. V lost 6 bases and J lost 3; bases outside the gene matches: 3. This CDR3 has 14 residues. For the CDR3, the DNA is TGTGCCAGCAGCCCGACAGGGGGTGGAAACACCATATATTTT. This encodes CASSPTGGGNTIYF.

This clone was counted a single time. The CDR3 is CASSEGEMNTEAFF. CDR3 coding DNA: TGTGCCAGCAGTGAAGGAGAGATGAACACTGAAGCTTTCTTT. The chain links TRBV25-1 to TRBJ1-1, with D unresolved. The CDR3 runs to 14 residues. V was clipped by 2 bases and J by 0 bases, with 7 bases between them. Germline assignment: CDR1 MGHDK and CDR2 SYGVNS.

This chain links TRBV19 with TRBJ2-3; the match to TRBD1 covers 8 bases. V gave up 3 bases and J gave up 8 bases; unmatched junction bases: 13. This CDR3 is built from 16 residues. Germline CDR1 is LNHDA and CDR2 is SQIVND (reference sequence). CDR3 coding DNA: TGTGCCAGTAGTATCCTGTCCGGACAGGGAGAGACTACGCAGTATTTT. Its translation: CASSILSGQGETTQYF.

The J gene is TRBJ2-5, the V gene TRBV9, with 7 bases lining up with TRBD2. This CDR3 spans 13 amino acids. Looked up from germline, CDR1 is SGDLS and CDR2 is YYNGEE. The junction had 7 bases not matched to a gene; V was cut back by 4 bases and J by 7 bases. Here the CDR3 DNA reads TGTGCCAGCAGCCTCCGCTCGGGGGGGACCCAGTACTTC. It is translated as CASSLRSGGTQYF.

The V and J genes are TRBV5-6 and TRBJ2-2; TRBD1 matches at 10 bases. Trimming removed 0 bases from V and 9 bases from J; junction bases left unmatched: 5. Germline CDR1 and CDR2: SGHDT and YYEEEE. CDR3 size: 15 residues. CDR3 coding DNA: TGTGCCAGCAGCTTGGTCGGGACAGGGGCTAGGGAGCTGTTTTTT. The encoded protein is CASSLVGTGARELFF.

On this clone itself: Compared with germline, one end of the junction differs, possibly owing to a read error. The chain couples TRBV4-2 to TRBJ1-2; D gene ambiguous. CDR3 length: 13 amino acids. CDR1 and CDR2 from the germline V gene are LGHNA and YNFKEQ. The CDR3 coding sequence is TGTGCCAGCAGACAAGGAGAACCCTATGGCTACACCTTC. This codes for CASRQGEPYGYTF.

The chain recombines TRBV21-1 with TRBJ2-1; the DNA was not compared with TRBD1, the D call given in the table. TRBV21-1 is a pseudogene. The CDR3 extends over 17 amino acids. CDR3 DNA: TGTGCCAGCAGCGCACGACTACAGGGAAAAAGCTGCAATGAGCAGTTCTTC. Protein sequence: CASSARLQGKSCNEQFF.

This clone was seen a single time. The rearrangement uses TRBV30 and TRBJ1-3; no clear D gene. This CDR3 contains 15 residues. Germline-derived CDR1 and CDR2 are GTSNPN and SVGIG (reference sequence). V was pared by 1 base and J by 0 bases, with 10 bases between. The CDR3 loop is CAWSARNRSGNTIYF. CDR3 DNA sequence: TGTGCCTGGAGTGCCAGAAACCGCTCTGGAAACACCATATATTTT.

The chain uses TRBV7-2 and TRBJ1-4; D not certain. V was trimmed by 8 bases and J by 3 bases, leaving 13 bases between them. CDR1 and CDR2 (germline): SGHTA, FQGNSA. The CDR3 spans 14 residues. The CDR3 coding sequence is TGTGCCAGCCGGCAGGAGGCCCCTAATGAAAAACTGTTTTTT. It specifies CASRQEAPNEKLFF.

This clone showed up just a few times. The V gene is TRBV6-1, the J gene TRBJ1-4; 12 nucleotides align to TRBD1. The V segment lost 3 bases and the J segment 0 bases; nucleotides outside the gene matches: 5. Per the germline V gene, CDR1 is MNHNS and CDR2 is SASEGT. There are 18 residues in the CDR3. CDR3 region: CASSEGQGAPATNEKLFF. CDR3 coding DNA: TGTGCCAGCAGTGAGGGACAGGGGGCTCCTGCAACTAATGAAAAACTGTTTTTT.

This chain uses TRBV4-1 with TRBJ2-6; TRBD1 matches 7 bases. The CDR3 has 21 residues. The germline V gene has CDR1 MGHRA and CDR2 YSYEKL. V trimming: 1 base; J trimming: 6 bases; junction bases outside the gene matches: 21. The CDR3 spells CASSQAYPTGTAALKANVLTF. Here the CDR3 DNA reads TGCGCCAGCAGCCAAGCCTACCCGACCGGGACAGCCGCTCTTAAGGCCAACGTCCTGACTTTC.

This clone has just a few counts. The chain uses TRBV7-7 and TRBJ2-5, with 11 positions matching TRBD2. This CDR3 has 18 residues. Trimming took 3 bases from V and 2 from J; bases not matched to a gene: 11. Germline V gives CDR1 SSHAT, CDR2 FNYEAQ (reference sequence). CDR3 residues: CASSFRSIAGGRQETQYF. CDR3 coding DNA: TGTGCCAGCAGCTTCCGTTCCATAGCGGGAGGGAGACAAGAGACCCAGTACTTC.

In DNA, the CDR3 is TGTGCCAGCAGCCAAGTTCACCCGCGGCCGCAGCGGGGTGCCACAGATACGCAGTATTTT. Amino acids: CASSQVHPRPQRGATDTQYF. The chain combines TRBV4-2 with TRBJ2-3; 7 bases are shared with TRBD2. Germline CDR1 reads LGHNA; CDR2 reads YNFKEQ. V lost 1 base to trimming and J lost 2 bases; unmatched junction nucleotides: 18. This CDR3 contains 20 residues.

The chain recombines TRBV30 with TRBJ2-1; TRBD1 aligns across 9 bases. This CDR3 has 15 residues. The junction had 6 bases not matched to a gene; V was cut back by 2 bases and J by 4 bases. Germline assignment: CDR1 GTSNPN and CDR2 SVGIG (reference sequence). The CDR3 coding sequence is TGTGCCTGGAGTTCCGACAGGGGGGAGTACAATGAGCAGTTCTTC. Its protein product is CAWSSDRGEYNEQFF.

This clone appeared a few times. CDR3 loop: CASYRTGHEQYF. In nucleotides, the CDR3 is TGTGCCAGCTATAGGACAGGCCACGAGCAGTACTTC. The V gene is TRBV6-1, the J gene TRBJ2-7; 7 bases line up with TRBD1. This CDR3 spans 12 amino acids. Germline V gene data show CDR1 as MNHNS and CDR2 as SASEGT. After removal of 8 bases from V and 5 bases from J, the junction contained 6 bases not matched to a gene.

This clone came up once. V is TRBV4-3 and J is TRBJ1-1; 7 positions match TRBD1. Germline CDR1 and CDR2: LGHNA and YSLEER. The CDR3 covers 16 residues. After removal of 4 bases from V and 4 bases from J, the junction contained 12 bases not matched to a gene. This CDR3 reads CASSRKRGAGGTEAFF. CDR3 DNA sequence: TGCGCCAGCAGCCGCAAGAGGGGGGCAGGGGGCACTGAAGCTTTCTTT.

J is TRBJ2-5 and V is TRBV6-1; 8 nucleotides match TRBD2. The J call may be faulty, since TRBJ2-7 better matches the DNA end. The germline V gene has CDR1 MNHNS and CDR2 SASEGT. The CDR3 loop spans 14 amino acids. CDR3 DNA sequence: TGTGCCAGCAGTGATAGGAGCGGGAGCTACGAGCAGTACTTC. It specifies CASSDRSGSYEQYF.

J is TRBJ1-2 and V is TRBV15, with no clear D. The CDR3 is made up of 16 amino acids. Germline CDR1 is LNHNV and CDR2 is YYDKDF (reference sequence). V was trimmed by 0 bases and J by 4 bases, leaving 15 bases between them. CDR3 loop: CATSRDSQPGFYGYTF. In nucleotides, the CDR3 is TGTGCCACCAGCAGAGATTCCCAGCCGGGGTTCTATGGCTACACCTTC.

The genes are TRBV2 and TRBJ2-7; D remains unclear. V dropped 0 bases and J dropped 0 bases, with 12 bases sitting between them. The CDR3 extends over 16 amino acids. Germline V gives CDR1 SNHLY, CDR2 FYNNEI. The DNA of the CDR3 is TGTGCCAGCAGTGAAGCCGGAGCGAGGAACTCCTACGAGCAGTACTTC. Translation: CASSEAGARNSYEQYF.

J is TRBJ1-1 and V is TRBV2; the match to TRBD1 covers 7 bases. Germline CDR1 reads SNHLY; CDR2 reads FYNNEI. The CDR3 is 15 amino acids. With V trimmed by 1 base and J by 5 bases, 7 bases remained unmatched. The CDR3 protein is CASSEEGTAATEAFF. CDR3 coding DNA: TGTGCCAGCAGTGAAGAGGGGACAGCCGCTACTGAAGCTTTCTTT.

The chain carries TRBV27 and TRBJ2-1; weak D call: TRBD2 (6 bases). V was clipped by 5 bases and J by 0 bases, with 11 bases between them. There are 15 residues in the CDR3. CDR1 is MNHEY and CDR2 is SMNVEV in the germline V gene (reference sequence). The CDR3 DNA reads as TGTGCCAGCAGTGGAGTAGCGGTCTCCTACAATGAGCAGTTCTTC. Translating it yields CASSGVAVSYNEQFF.

The chain combines TRBV14 with TRBJ2-1; tentatively, D is TRBD2 (6 bases). The CDR3 length is 16 residues. Trimming shortened V by 1 base and J by 4 bases, and 14 bases separated the two germline ends. Germline loops: CDR1 SGHDN, CDR2 FVKESK. The CDR3 loop reads CASSQGSGGGYNEQFF. CDR3 nucleotide sequence: TGTGCCAGCAGCCAAGGTTCCGGGGGTGGGTACAATGAGCAGTTCTTC.

Regarding this clone: Other DNA sequences in the same sample also yield this CDR3. CDR3 coding DNA: TGTGCCAGCAGCTTCCGACAGGGGGCCTACGAGCAGTACTTC. It encodes CASSFRQGAYEQYF. The rearrangement uses TRBV5-6 and TRBJ2-7; the match to TRBD1 covers 9 bases. V shed 2 bases, J shed 2 bases, and the junction held 2 bases outside the gene matches. CDR1 is SGHDT, CDR2 YYEEEE, per germline. The CDR3 is made up of 14 amino acids.